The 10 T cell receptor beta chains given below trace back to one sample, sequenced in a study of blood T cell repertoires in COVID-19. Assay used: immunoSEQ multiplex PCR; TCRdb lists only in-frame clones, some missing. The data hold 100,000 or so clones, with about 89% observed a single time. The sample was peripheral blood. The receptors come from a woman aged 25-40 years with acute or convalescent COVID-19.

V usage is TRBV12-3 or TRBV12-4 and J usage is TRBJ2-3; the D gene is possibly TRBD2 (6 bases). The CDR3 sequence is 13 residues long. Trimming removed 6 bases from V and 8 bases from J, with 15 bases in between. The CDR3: CASSRDLEGTQYF. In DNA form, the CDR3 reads TGTGCCAGCAGCCGGGACCTGGAGGGTACGCAGTATTTT.

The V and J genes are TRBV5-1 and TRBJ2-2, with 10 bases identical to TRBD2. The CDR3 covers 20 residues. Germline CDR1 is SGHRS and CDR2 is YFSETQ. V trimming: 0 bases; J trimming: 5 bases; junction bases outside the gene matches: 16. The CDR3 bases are TGCGCCAGCAGCTTGGTTTCTAGCGGGGGTCTGCGTGTGGTAACCGGGGAGCTGTTTTTT. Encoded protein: CASSLVSSGGLRVVTGELFF.

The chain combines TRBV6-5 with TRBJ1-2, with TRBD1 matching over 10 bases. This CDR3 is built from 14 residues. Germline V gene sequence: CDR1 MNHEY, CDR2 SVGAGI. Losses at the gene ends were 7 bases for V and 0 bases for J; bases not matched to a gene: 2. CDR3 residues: CASIGTGANYGYTF. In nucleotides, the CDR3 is TGTGCCAGCATCGGGACAGGGGCTAACTATGGCTACACCTTC.

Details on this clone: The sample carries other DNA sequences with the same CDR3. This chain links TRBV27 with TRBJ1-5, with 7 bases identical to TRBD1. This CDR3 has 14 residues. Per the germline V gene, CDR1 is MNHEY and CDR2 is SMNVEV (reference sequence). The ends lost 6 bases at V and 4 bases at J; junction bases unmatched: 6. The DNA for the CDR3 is TGTGCCAGCAGCCCAGACAGGGTGAATCAGCCCCAGCATTTT. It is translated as CASSPDRVNQPQHF.

The CDR3 reads CAWSVGQANQPQHF. The CDR3 DNA is TGTGCCTGGAGTGTGGGACAGGCTAATCAGCCCCAGCATTTT. This chain joins TRBV30 and TRBJ1-5; 8 nucleotides match TRBD1. Germline CDR1 GTSNPN, CDR2 SVGIG (reference sequence). The CDR3 contains 14 residues. V gave up 0 bases and J gave up 4 bases; unmatched junction bases: 2.

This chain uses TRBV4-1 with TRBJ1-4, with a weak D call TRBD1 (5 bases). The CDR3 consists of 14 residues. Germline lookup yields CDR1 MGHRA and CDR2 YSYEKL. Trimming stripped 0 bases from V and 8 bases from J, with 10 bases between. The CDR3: CASSQEVRGEKLFF. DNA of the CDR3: TGCGCCAGCAGCCAAGAAGTTCGGGGGGAAAAACTGTTTTTT.

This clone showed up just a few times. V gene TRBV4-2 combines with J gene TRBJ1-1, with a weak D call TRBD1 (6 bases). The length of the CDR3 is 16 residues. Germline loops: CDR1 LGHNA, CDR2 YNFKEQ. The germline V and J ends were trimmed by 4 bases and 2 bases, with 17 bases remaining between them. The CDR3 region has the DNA TGTGCCAGCAGCCCCCAACAGGGTTCGTTAAACACTGAAGCTTTCTTT. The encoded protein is CASSPQQGSLNTEAFF.

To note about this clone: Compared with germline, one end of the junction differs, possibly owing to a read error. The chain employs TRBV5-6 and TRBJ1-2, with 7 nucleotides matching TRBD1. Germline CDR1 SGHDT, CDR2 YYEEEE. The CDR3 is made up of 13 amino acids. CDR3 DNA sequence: TGTGCCAGCAACCCACAGGGGACACTCCCTGTAGCCTTC. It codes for CASNPQGTLPVAF.

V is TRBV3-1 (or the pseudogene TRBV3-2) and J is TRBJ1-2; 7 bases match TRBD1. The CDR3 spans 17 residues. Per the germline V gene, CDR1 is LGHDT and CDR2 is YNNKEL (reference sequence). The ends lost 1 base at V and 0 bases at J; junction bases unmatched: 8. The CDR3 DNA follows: TGTGCCAGCAGCCAAGTAGGCAGGGGGGCAGCTAACTATGGCTACACCTTC. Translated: CASSQVGRGAANYGYTF.

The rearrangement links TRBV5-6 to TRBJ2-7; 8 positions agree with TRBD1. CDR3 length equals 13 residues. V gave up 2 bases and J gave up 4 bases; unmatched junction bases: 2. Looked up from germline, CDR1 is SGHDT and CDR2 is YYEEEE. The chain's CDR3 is CASSFGTGYEQYF. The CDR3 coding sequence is TGTGCCAGCAGCTTTGGGACAGGATACGAGCAGTACTTC. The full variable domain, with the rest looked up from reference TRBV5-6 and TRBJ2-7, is DAGVTQSPTHLIKTRGQQVTLRCSPKSGHDTVSWYQQALGQGPQFIFQYYEEEERQRGNFPDRFSGHQFPNYSSELNVNALLLGDSALYLCASSFGTGYEQYFGPGTRLTVT.